These 30 T cell receptor beta chains were all obtained from the same sample, sequenced in a study of OX40 agonist ivuxolimab in advanced cancers. Assay: immunoSEQ multiplex PCR; the TCRdb copy retains only in-frame clones and omits some. The table records around 60,000 clones, about 86% of them present only once. Sequenced material: CD4+ or CD8+ T cells sorted from blood, taken in a trial of the OX40 agonist ivuxolimab. The source of these receptors is an adult with an advanced solid tumor such as melanoma, head and neck, liver or kidney cancer.

The V call is TRBV18, the J call TRBJ2-5, with D perhaps TRBD1 (6 bases). CDR1 is KGHSH, CDR2 LQKENI, per germline. V gave up 3 bases and J gave up 5 bases, with 10 bases separating them. This CDR3 has 13 residues. CDR3 sequence (DNA): TGTGCCAGCTCACCGGGGGCAGTGGAGACCCAGTACTTC. Its translation is CASSPGAVETQYF.

V is TRBV5-5 and J is TRBJ2-7, with 8 bases matching TRBD1. V lost 4 bases and J lost 0; bases outside the gene matches: 3. The CDR3 spans 14 residues. The germline gives CDR1 SGHKS, CDR2 YYEKEE (reference sequence). CDR3 region: CASSRQGSSYEQYF. The DNA for the CDR3 is TGTGCCAGCAGCCGACAGGGGAGCTCCTACGAGCAGTACTTC.

The chain couples TRBV15 to TRBJ2-7, with D hard to call. The V and J ends lost 0 bases and 0 bases respectively, with 9 bases between them. This CDR3 is built from 15 residues. Germline values: CDR1 LNHNV, CDR2 YYDKDF (reference sequence). CDR3 nucleotides: TGTGCCACCAGCAGAGATTTCCCAGACTCCTACGAGCAGTACTTC. This gives the protein CATSRDFPDSYEQYF.

The chain combines TRBV7-3 with TRBJ2-3; 7 bases map to TRBD2. The CDR3 is made up of 15 amino acids. Germline values: CDR1 SGHTA, CDR2 FQGTGA. V was pared by 2 bases and J by 1 base, with 3 bases of the junction left unmatched. For the CDR3, the DNA is TGTGCCAGCAGCTTATACGCGGGAGGCACAGATACGCAGTATTTT. Translation gives CASSLYAGGTDTQYF.

The gene calls are TRBV6-5 and TRBJ2-7, with D tentatively TRBD1 (5 bases). The germline V gene has CDR1 MNHEY and CDR2 SVGAGI. CDR3 size: 15 residues. The V gene lost 2 bases and the J gene lost 0 bases, with 11 bases spanning the gap. The CDR3 coding sequence is TGTGCCAGCAGTTACGATTTGACAGTCTCCTACGAGCAGTACTTC. It encodes CASSYDLTVSYEQYF.

This chain uses TRBV7-3 with TRBJ2-1, with D possibly TRBD2 on 5 matching bases. CDR3 length: 13 amino acids. Trimming took off 5 bases at V and 4 bases at J, with 9 bases between the two ends. From germline, CDR1 is SGHTA and CDR2 FQGTGA. The CDR3 bases are TGTGCCAGCAGCCCCCGACTATACAATGAGCAGTTCTTC. Its translation: CASSPRLYNEQFF.

J is TRBJ2-5 and V is TRBV10-3; D is perhaps TRBD1 (5 bases). The germline V gene has CDR1 ENHRY and CDR2 SYGVKD. Deletions cut 3 bases from V and 2 bases from J, with 7 bases between. The CDR3 loop spans 13 amino acids. The CDR3 DNA is TGTGCCATCAGTGAAGGGGTACAAGAGACCCAGTACTTC. Residues: CAISEGVQETQYF.

The chain joins TRBV7-8 to TRBJ2-3; 12 nucleotides match TRBD2. This CDR3 has 16 amino acids. The J segment lost 9 bases and the V segment lost 5 bases, leaving 12 bases of the junction unmatched. Germline V CDR1 and CDR2: SGHVS, FQNEAQ. CDR3 sequence reads: CASSMLAGGPKGTQYF. DNA of the CDR3: TGTGCCAGCAGCATGCTAGCGGGAGGGCCGAAGGGCACGCAGTATTTT.

The chain couples TRBV25-1 to TRBJ2-5; D may be TRBD2 (7 bases). This CDR3 comprises 15 residues. CDR1 is MGHDK and CDR2 is SYGVNS in the germline V gene. Deletions cut 6 bases from V and 5 bases from J, with 19 bases between. CDR3 residues: CASSDSRGAGETQYF. CDR3 sequence (DNA): TGTGCCAGCAGCGATAGTCGGGGGGCAGGGGAGACCCAGTACTTC.

This sequence joins TRBV28 and TRBJ1-1; no firm D call. There are 11 residues in the CDR3. V lost 3 bases and J 6 bases, leaving 5 bases between the germline ends. Germline V gives CDR1 MDHEN, CDR2 SYDVKM. CDR3 sequence: CASSFFSEAFF. The CDR3 DNA follows: TGTGCCAGCAGTTTTTTCTCTGAAGCTTTCTTT.

This clone was counted only a few times. This chain connects TRBV11-2 to TRBJ1-2; 8 bases line up with TRBD1. V shed 5 bases, J shed 5 bases, and the junction held 7 bases outside the gene matches. The CDR3 consists of 14 residues. Germline V CDR1 and CDR2: SGHAT, FQNNGV. The CDR3 coding sequence is TGTGCCAGCAGCCGACTACAGGGGGGTTATGGCTACACCTTC. Protein product: CASSRLQGGYGYTF.

The V and J genes are TRBV10-1 and TRBJ2-5; D is ambiguous. The germline CDR1 and CDR2 sequences are WNHNN and SYGVQD (reference sequence). The CDR3 length is 13 residues. V was cut by 5 bases and J by 1 base, with 8 bases left in between. The CDR3 is CASSKASQETQYF. The CDR3 nucleotides are TGCGCCAGCAGTAAGGCGAGCCAAGAGACCCAGTACTTC.

The chain joins TRBV11-2 to TRBJ2-2, with 9 bases matching TRBD2. The V gene's germline CDR1 is SGHAT and CDR2 FQNNGV. The CDR3 runs 15 residues. V gave up 4 bases and J gave up 7 bases; unmatched junction bases: 7. The CDR3 sequence is CASSSLAGKGGELFF. For the CDR3, the DNA is TGTGCCAGCAGCTCTCTAGCGGGGAAGGGCGGGGAGCTGTTTTTT. The variable domain in full, completed from reference TRBV11-2 and TRBJ2-2, reads EAGVAQSPRYKIIEKRQSVAFWCNPISGHATLYWYQQILGQGPKLLIQFQNNGVVDDSQLPKDRFSAERLKGVDSTLKIQPAKLEDSAVYLCASSSLAGKGGELFFGEGSRLTVL.

The chain joins TRBV19 to TRBJ2-3; D uncertain. V was pared by 7 bases and J by 3 bases, with 14 bases between. The CDR3 is 14 amino acids. The germline V gene encodes CDR1 LNHDA and CDR2 SQIVND (reference sequence). CDR3 coding DNA: TGTGCCAGTAAGTTTCTCGGCGAGACAGATACGCAGTATTTT. Encoded protein: CASKFLGETDTQYF.

V gene TRBV28 combines with J gene TRBJ2-7; 7 bases are a match to TRBD1. The CDR3 contains 14 residues. Unmatched junction bases numbered 7, after V lost 6 bases and J lost 2 bases. Per the germline V gene, CDR1 is MDHEN and CDR2 is SYDVKM. Here the CDR3 DNA reads TGTGCCAGCAGCCCCCCGGGACAGACCTACGAGCAGTACTTC. Its protein product is CASSPPGQTYEQYF.

The V and J genes are TRBV29-1 and TRBJ2-7, with 11 bases aligning to TRBD1. This CDR3 is built from 14 residues. Germline values: CDR1 SQVTM, CDR2 ANQGSEA. The junction had 6 bases not matched to a gene; V was cut back by 6 bases and J by 2 bases. The CDR3 here is CSVPGQGATYEQYF. The CDR3 region has the DNA TGCAGCGTCCCCGGACAGGGGGCGACCTACGAGCAGTACTTC.

This clone was counted a single time. This rearrangement joins TRBV6-5 to TRBJ1-3; D not certain. Germline V gene sequence: CDR1 MNHEY, CDR2 SVGAGI. The CDR3 contains 14 residues. The V gene lost 6 bases and the J gene lost 1 base, with 10 bases spanning the gap. The CDR3 reads CASRVSSSGNTIYF. The CDR3 DNA follows: TGTGCCAGCAGAGTTTCCTCGTCTGGAAACACCATATATTTT.

The J gene is TRBJ2-3, the V gene TRBV27; TRBD2 aligns across 12 bases. Germline V gene data show CDR1 as MNHEY and CDR2 as SMNVEV (reference sequence). The junction had 9 bases not matched to a gene; V was cut back by 2 bases and J by 3 bases. This CDR3 comprises 18 residues. The CDR3 nucleotides are TGTGCCAGCAGTTTAGTGGTCCTAGCGGGAGGGATTACAGATACGCAGTATTTT. It yields the protein CASSLVVLAGGITDTQYF.

This clone was found once. J is TRBJ2-4 and V is TRBV28; 9 bases line up with TRBD1. Trimming at V came to 6 bases and at J to 4 bases, leaving 1 base not matched to a gene. The CDR3 is made up of 13 amino acids. The germline V gene encodes CDR1 MDHEN and CDR2 SYDVKM. The CDR3 loop reads CASRGTGKNIQYF. For the CDR3, the DNA is TGTGCCAGCAGGGGGACAGGGAAAAACATTCAGTACTTC.

This clone has only one observation. This chain joins TRBV5-1 and TRBJ1-6, with D unresolved. Germline lookup yields CDR1 SGHRS and CDR2 YFSETQ. Trimming shortened V by 0 bases and J by 6 bases, and 7 bases separated the two germline ends. The CDR3 loop spans 14 amino acids. This CDR3 reads CASSLDVINSPLHF. The CDR3 DNA reads TGCGCCAGCAGCTTGGACGTTATTAATTCACCCCTCCACTTT.

This clone has just a few counts. The rearrangement uses TRBV27 and TRBJ1-2; possibly TRBD1 for D (6 bases). V was trimmed by 5 bases and J by 2 bases, leaving 15 bases between them. The CDR3 has 15 residues. Germline CDR1 MNHEY, CDR2 SMNVEV (reference sequence). The CDR3 region has the DNA TGTGCCAGCAGTGCGACCCCAAGGGGGAACTATGGCTACACCTTC. Protein sequence: CASSATPRGNYGYTF.

The chain recombines TRBV28 with TRBJ2-2; 7 bases line up with TRBD1. Per germline, CDR1 MDHEN and CDR2 SYDVKM. With 3 bases clipped from V and 4 bases from J, the junction kept 11 bases outside the gene matches. The CDR3 loop spans 17 amino acids. As DNA, the CDR3 is TGTGCCAGCAGTTTCCAGGGGACAGTGGTGGGCACCGGGGAGCTGTTTTTT. This translates into CASSFQGTVVGTGELFF.

The V call is TRBV2, the J call TRBJ2-3; D uncertain. V was trimmed by 2 bases and J by 3 bases, leaving 6 bases between them. Germline assignment: CDR1 SNHLY and CDR2 FYNNEI. The CDR3 covers 13 residues. The CDR3 nucleotides read TGTGCCAGCAGTGAACAGCTTACAGATACGCAGTATTTT. Translated: CASSEQLTDTQYF. Full variable domain (missing parts from reference TRBV2 and TRBJ2-3): EPEVTQTPSHQVTQMGQEVILRCVPISNHLYFYWYRQILGQKVEFLVSFYNNEISEKSEIFDDQFSVERPDGSNFTLKIRSTKLEDSAMYFCASSEQLTDTQYFGPGTRLTVL.

This chain links TRBV5-6 with TRBJ1-2, with 7 bases matching TRBD1. This CDR3 comprises 15 residues. The V segment lost 3 bases and the J segment 4 bases; nucleotides outside the gene matches: 9. CDR1 and CDR2 from the germline V gene are SGHDT and YYEEEE. DNA of the CDR3: TGTGCCAGCAGCTCTGGCATAGGGGGCATCTATGGCTACACCTTC. Its translation is CASSSGIGGIYGYTF. Full variable domain (missing parts from reference TRBV5-6 and TRBJ1-2): DAGVTQSPTHLIKTRGQQVTLRCSPKSGHDTVSWYQQALGQGPQFIFQYYEEEERQRGNFPDRFSGHQFPNYSSELNVNALLLGDSALYLCASSSGIGGIYGYTFGSGTRLTVV.

This sequence joins TRBV10-3 and TRBJ2-7; no clear D. The CDR3 contains 11 residues. The ends were cut back, 8 bases at V and 6 bases at J, with 11 bases in the middle. Germline-derived CDR1 and CDR2 are ENHRY and SYGVKD. DNA for the CDR3: TGTGCCATCTCGACCCCCGGCGAGCAGTACTTC. It encodes CAISTPGEQYF.

This clone was seen a few times. V usage is TRBV15 and J usage is TRBJ1-2; 9 nucleotides match TRBD1. CDR3 length: 16 residues. The ends lost 0 bases at V and 7 bases at J; junction bases unmatched: 9. Looked up from germline, CDR1 is LNHNV and CDR2 is YYDKDF (reference sequence). The CDR3, as DNA: TGTGCCACCAGCAGAGAAACAGGGGGCTCTAGAGGTGGCTACACCTTC. It translates to CATSRETGGSRGGYTF.

The chain recombines TRBV5-8 with TRBJ1-3; D possibly corresponds to TRBD1 (5 bases). V was trimmed by 1 base and J by 0 bases, leaving 17 bases between them. The CDR3 extends over 18 amino acids. Looked up from germline, CDR1 is SGHTS and CDR2 is YDEGEE. CDR3 residues: CASSLYTGRASSGNTIYF. The CDR3 bases are TGTGCCAGCAGCTTGTACACAGGACGTGCGAGCTCTGGAAACACCATATATTTT.

The J gene is TRBJ2-3, the V gene TRBV7-3; no reliable D call. Trimming left V 4 bases short and J 2 bases short, with 4 bases between. The CDR3 is 12 amino acids. Germline V lookup: CDR1 SGHTA, CDR2 FQGTGA. The CDR3, as DNA: TGTGCCAGCAGCTCCGCCACAGATACGCAGTATTTT. It translates to CASSSATDTQYF.

The chain couples TRBV7-2 to TRBJ2-1, with D unclear. From germline, CDR1 is SGHTA and CDR2 FQGNSA. The CDR3 sequence is 13 residues long. Trimming removed 4 bases at V and 5 bases at J, with 9 bases between. The DNA for the CDR3 is TGTGCCAGCAGCTCGTTCTGGAACAATGAGCAGTTCTTC. It yields the protein CASSSFWNNEQFF.

The chain recombines TRBV5-6 with TRBJ2-2, with 9 bases aligning to TRBD1. The CDR3 runs to 17 residues. Germline CDR1 SGHDT, CDR2 YYEEEE. V shed 2 bases and J 5 bases; nucleotides not matched to a gene: 10. CDR3 residues: CASSFYVGTGRTGELFF. DNA for the CDR3: TGTGCCAGCAGCTTTTATGTTGGGACAGGGAGAACCGGGGAGCTGTTTTTT.